The 22 T cell receptor beta chains in this list originate from one sample, sequenced in a study of vaccination effects on CD4 cells after COVID-19. Sequencing was preceded by expansion of antigen-specific CD4+ T cells with viral peptide pools in the ViraFEST assay. The culture ran for nine to ten days, and then CD4+ T cells were isolated. Recipients of the vaccine had no prior SARS-CoV-2 infection and negative nucleocapsid antibodies. Method: immunoSEQ multiplex PCR; TCRdb's copy keeps in-frame clones and lacks some. The sample lists 55,000 to 80,000 clones, 65% to 85% occurring once. Their antigen targets remain unknown. Sequencing used CD4+ T cells from PBMCs cultured with HCoV-OC43 spike peptides, obtained before COVID-19 vaccination. As for subset: HCoV-OC43 spike overlapping peptide pool stimulation. The receptors derive from a human donor who received a COVID-19 vaccine.

The chain links TRBV18 to TRBJ1-5; D may be TRBD1 (6 bases). The CDR3 totals 14 residues. The germline V and J ends were trimmed by 5 bases and 2 bases, with 10 bases remaining between them. The germline gives CDR1 KGHSH, CDR2 LQKENI. The CDR3 sequence is CASSGGPGNQPQHF. The CDR3 DNA follows: TGTGCCAGCTCAGGGGGGCCTGGCAATCAGCCCCAGCATTTT.

The chain is built from TRBV2 and TRBJ2-5, with 10 bases aligning to TRBD1. CDR1 and CDR2 (germline): SNHLY, FYNNEI. V lost 5 bases and J lost 2; bases outside the gene matches: 5. The CDR3 is made up of 15 amino acids. In nucleotides, the CDR3 is TGTGCCAGCAGTACTGACAGGGGGCGGCAAGAGACCCAGTACTTC. Translating gives CASSTDRGRQETQYF. Based on the CDR3 plus reference TRBV2 and TRBJ2-5, the full variable domain is EPEVTQTPSHQVTQMGQEVILRCVPISNHLYFYWYRQILGQKVEFLVSFYNNEISEKSEIFDDQFSVERPDGSNFTLKIRSTKLEDSAMYFCASSTDRGRQETQYFGPGTRLLVL.

V usage is TRBV6-2 or TRBV6-3 and J usage is TRBJ2-7; D call uncertain. CDR3 size: 13 residues. Looked up from germline, CDR1 is MNHEY and CDR2 is SVGEGT. The V gene lost 2 bases and the J gene lost 6 bases, with 11 bases spanning the gap. Written as DNA, the CDR3 is TGTGCCAGCAGTTACGTGAAACAGTCCGAGCAGTACGTC. Residues: CASSYVKQSEQYV.

This chain uses TRBV6-5 with TRBJ1-6; maybe TRBD1 (5 bases). Germline assignment: CDR1 MNHEY and CDR2 SVGAGI. This CDR3 is 15 amino acids long. Trimming removed 2 bases at V and 9 bases at J, with 14 bases between. The CDR3 DNA is TGTGCCAGCAGTTACATTTGGCAGGGCTTTTCACCCCTCCACTTT. Protein sequence: CASSYIWQGFSPLHF.

The V and J genes are TRBV6-1 and TRBJ1-5; no definite D call. This CDR3 region has 10 residues. Deletions cut 3 bases from V and 10 bases from J, with 4 bases between. Germline CDR1 is MNHNS and CDR2 is SASEGT. The CDR3 is CASSDRPQHF. CDR3 nucleotides: TGTGCCAGCAGTGATCGTCCCCAGCATTTT.

The chain has TRBV10-3 and TRBJ2-3; D could derive from TRBD1 or TRBD2 (6 bases each). The V end was cut by 8 bases, the J end by 9 bases, with 30 bases between. Looked up from germline, CDR1 is ENHRY and CDR2 is SYGVKD. The CDR3 has 17 amino acids. CDR3 DNA: TGTGCCATCTCCAGAGGACTCCCCCACGAGGGGGGCTCCACGCAGTATTTT. Translation gives CAISRGLPHEGGSTQYF.

The rearrangement joins TRBV7-3 to TRBJ2-1, with 12 nucleotides matching TRBD2. V was clipped by 2 bases and J by 4 bases; unmatched bases: 3. Germline-derived CDR1 and CDR2 are SGHTA and FQGTGA. The CDR3 covers 16 residues. CDR3 coding DNA: TGTGCCAGCAGCTTACAACTAGCGGGGGGTTACAATGAGCAGTTCTTC. Its protein product is CASSLQLAGGYNEQFF.

The chain combines TRBV7-3 with TRBJ2-3; 13 nucleotides agree with TRBD2. The length of the CDR3 is 17 residues. CDR1 and CDR2 from the germline V gene are SGHTA and FQGTGA. The junction had 3 bases not matched to a gene; V was cut back by 1 base and J by 2 bases. The CDR3 DNA is TGTGCCAGCAGCTTAATGGGACTAGCGGGGTCCACAGATACGCAGTATTTT. Its translation: CASSLMGLAGSTDTQYF.

The chain employs TRBV12-3 or TRBV12-4 and TRBJ1-5; D unclear. V shed 3 bases and J shed 6 bases, with 6 bases lying between them. The CDR3 spans 12 residues. CDR3 DNA sequence: TGTGCCAGCAGTTTCTTCGGTCAGCCCCAGCATTTT. The encoded protein is CASSFFGQPQHF.

V and J are TRBV7-3 and TRBJ2-5; TRBD1 matches at 8 bases. Germline V gives CDR1 SGHTA, CDR2 FQGTGA. V gave up 4 bases and J gave up 1 base; unmatched junction bases: 5. There are 15 residues in the CDR3. The CDR3 nucleotides are TGTGCCAGCAGCTACCAGGGGGCCGCCCAAGAGACCCAGTACTTC. Protein product: CASSYQGAAQETQYF.

The rearrangement links TRBV29-1 to TRBJ2-5; perhaps D is TRBD1 or TRBD2 (6 bases each). Germline CDR1 is SQVTM and CDR2 is ANQGSEA. The CDR3 length is 15 residues. Trimming pared 5 bases from V and 2 bases from J, leaving 18 bases between. The CDR3 nucleotides are TGCAGCGTTAGACTCGGGGGCCCAGTGCAAGAGACCCAGTACTTC. Translation: CSVRLGGPVQETQYF.

The chain links TRBV2 to TRBJ2-5; 8 bases align to TRBD2. The CDR3 is 15 residues long. Looked up from germline, CDR1 is SNHLY and CDR2 is FYNNEI. The junction had 4 bases not matched to a gene; V was cut back by 4 bases and J by 0 bases. This chain's CDR3 is CASSGGLGNQETQYF. In nucleotides, the CDR3 is TGTGCCAGCAGTGGGGGACTAGGAAACCAAGAGACCCAGTACTTC.

The chain has TRBV11-2 and TRBJ1-3; TRBD1 aligns across 8 bases. Germline lookup yields CDR1 SGHAT and CDR2 FQNNGV. There are 16 residues in the CDR3. V shed 4 bases and J 1 base; nucleotides not matched to a gene: 6. The DNA of the CDR3 is TGTGCCAGCAGCTCCTTCTGGACAGGGTCTGGAAACACCATATATTTT. It specifies CASSSFWTGSGNTIYF.

The chain combines TRBV7-9 with TRBJ1-1; D is unclear. The germline CDR1 and CDR2 sequences are SEHNR and FQNEAQ (reference sequence). V lost 0 bases, J lost 6 bases, and 17 bases lay in between. CDR3 size: 16 residues. For the CDR3, the DNA is TGTGCCAGCAGCTTAGCGGGCAGTGCAGTGTCGGCTGAAGCTTTCTTT. This sequence encodes CASSLAGSAVSAEAFF.

The chain has TRBV27 and TRBJ1-2; D may be TRBD1 (5 bases). CDR1 and CDR2 (germline): MNHEY, SMNVEV (reference sequence). This CDR3 is 15 amino acids long. With 0 bases removed from V and 4 bases from J, the gap between germline ends came to 12 bases. CDR3 coding DNA: TGTGCCAGCAGTTTATCGATGGGGGGAATCTATGGCTACACCTTC. This gives the protein CASSLSMGGIYGYTF.

The chain has TRBV30 and TRBJ2-1, with 9 positions matching TRBD2. J gave up 4 bases and V 4 bases, and 5 bases lay outside the gene matches. Per the germline V gene, CDR1 is GTSNPN and CDR2 is SVGIG (reference sequence). The CDR3 covers 14 residues. For the CDR3, the DNA is TGTGCCTGGACTCCCCTAGCGGGATACAATGAGCAGTTCTTC. Translation: CAWTPLAGYNEQFF.

This clone has more than one count but fewer than ten. The chain is built from TRBV5-1 and TRBJ1-3; D is unresolved. V dropped 0 bases and J dropped 0 bases, with 7 bases sitting between them. The length of the CDR3 is 15 residues. Germline CDR1 is SGHRS and CDR2 is YFSETQ. The CDR3 nucleotides read TGCGCCAGCAGCTTGGGAGTAAACTCTGGAAACACCATATATTTT. The encoded protein is CASSLGVNSGNTIYF.

This clone was detected a few times. The chain links TRBV7-9 to TRBJ1-2; 7 bases are shared with TRBD1. Per germline, CDR1 SEHNR and CDR2 FQNEAQ (reference sequence). V lost 3 bases and J lost 0; bases outside the gene matches: 10. This CDR3 region has 17 residues. CDR3 residues: CASSFTTGNVANYGYTF. The CDR3 DNA reads as TGTGCCAGCAGCTTCACGACAGGGAATGTAGCTAACTATGGCTACACCTTC.

The chain couples TRBV24-1 to TRBJ2-5; D might be TRBD1 (5 bases). The ends were cut back, 3 bases at V and 2 bases at J, with 12 bases in the middle. The CDR3 loop spans 15 amino acids. Germline assignment: CDR1 KGHDR and CDR2 SFDVKD. DNA of the CDR3: TGTGCCACCAGTGATCGTGGGGCAGCTCAAGAGACCCAGTACTTC. Its protein product is CATSDRGAAQETQYF.

J is TRBJ2-5 and V is TRBV30, with TRBD1 identical over 9 bases. With 3 bases clipped from V and 1 base from J, the junction kept 3 bases outside the gene matches. This CDR3 is built from 14 residues. The V gene's germline CDR1 is GTSNPN and CDR2 SVGIG (reference sequence). CDR3 sequence: CAWRIQGAQETQYF. Written as DNA, the CDR3 is TGTGCCTGGAGGATACAGGGGGCCCAAGAGACCCAGTACTTC. The full variable domain, its missing parts supplied by reference TRBV30 and TRBJ2-5, is SQTIHQWPATLVQPVGSPLSLECTVEGTSNPNLYWYRQAAGRGLQLLFYSVGIGQISSEVPQNLSASRPQDRQFILSSKKLLLSDSGFYLCAWRIQGAQETQYFGPGTRLLVL.

The rearrangement links TRBV18 to TRBJ1-5; D ambiguous. The CDR3 runs 15 residues. Trimming shortened V by 2 bases and J by 3 bases, and 11 bases separated the two germline ends. Germline V gene sequence: CDR1 KGHSH, CDR2 LQKENI. In DNA form, the CDR3 reads TGTGCCAGCTCACCAGATCAGACCCCCAATCAGCCCCAGCATTTT. Translated: CASSPDQTPNQPQHF.

The chain has TRBV6-5 and TRBJ1-2; 12 bases match TRBD1. Germline loops: CDR1 MNHEY, CDR2 SVGAGI. The CDR3 is 15 amino acids. V lost 4 bases to trimming and J lost 4 bases; unmatched junction nucleotides: 4. The CDR3 sequence is CASSFWGQGAYGYTF. DNA of the CDR3: TGTGCCAGCAGTTTTTGGGGACAGGGGGCCTATGGCTACACCTTC.